The 6 T cell receptor beta chains presented below share a single source sample, sequenced in a study of blood T cell repertoires in COVID-19. The protocol was immunoSEQ multiplex PCR, while the TCRdb copy is restricted to in-frame clones and leaves out a portion. The sample includes around 120,000 clones, about 90% of them seen just once. The sequenced material came from peripheral blood. The receptors come from a human donor in a cohort sampled during active COVID-19.

The J gene is TRBJ2-1, the V gene TRBV5-4; tentative D call: TRBD1 (6 bases). This CDR3 comprises 15 residues. The V gene's germline CDR1 is SGHNT and CDR2 YYREEE (reference sequence). Deletions cut 3 bases from V and 1 base from J, with 11 bases between. The CDR3 region has the DNA TGTGCCAGCAGCTCCCCCGGGACATCCTACAATGAGCAGTTCTTC. Protein: CASSSPGTSYNEQFF.

The CDR3 nucleotides are TGTGCCAGCAGTCGCTGGCTAGCGGGAGGTTCCTACAATGAGCAGTTCTTC. Translated: CASSRWLAGGSYNEQFF. The V gene is TRBV27, the J gene TRBJ2-1; TRBD2 agrees at 11 bases. Germline assignment: CDR1 MNHEY and CDR2 SMNVEV (reference sequence). The V segment lost 5 bases and the J segment 1 base; nucleotides outside the gene matches: 7. The CDR3 is made up of 17 amino acids.

This chain joins TRBV3-1 (or the pseudogene TRBV3-2) and TRBJ1-2, with no clear D. V shed 0 bases and J shed 4 bases, with 12 bases lying between them. CDR1 is LGHDT and CDR2 is YNNKEL in the germline V gene (reference sequence). This CDR3 region has 15 residues. CDR3 protein: CASSQDQRRFYGYTF. CDR3 DNA: TGTGCCAGCAGCCAAGATCAGCGACGGTTCTATGGCTACACCTTC.

This clone was observed a few times. The chain is built from TRBV7-3 and TRBJ2-7; perhaps TRBD1 as D (5 bases). V dropped 1 base and J dropped 3 bases, with 13 bases sitting between them. This CDR3 has 15 residues. Germline-derived CDR1 and CDR2 are SGHTA and FQGTGA. In DNA form, the CDR3 reads TGTGCCAGCAGCTTAATGCCCAGGGCAATCTACGAGCAGTACTTC. This gives the protein CASSLMPRAIYEQYF.

This chain connects TRBV5-6 to TRBJ1-2; D uncertain. The CDR3 extends over 19 amino acids. V was cut by 1 base and J by 6 bases, with 28 bases left in between. Germline CDR1 reads SGHDT; CDR2 reads YYEEEE. CDR3 sequence reads: CASSLRGPGQPGRGNGYTF. The CDR3, as DNA: TGTGCCAGCAGCTTGCGCGGCCCCGGGCAACCTGGGAGAGGGAATGGCTACACCTTC.

This chain uses TRBV5-6 with TRBJ1-2; D perhaps matches TRBD1 (6 bases). The CDR3 is 15 amino acids. CDR1 is SGHDT, CDR2 YYEEEE, per germline. With 3 bases removed from V and 4 bases from J, the gap between germline ends came to 16 bases. The CDR3 loop is CASSSGGSGGYGYTF. For the CDR3, the DNA is TGTGCCAGCAGCTCTGGGGGCAGCGGGGGCTATGGCTACACCTTC. Combining the CDR3 with reference TRBV5-6 and TRBJ1-2 gives the whole variable domain DAGVTQSPTHLIKTRGQQVTLRCSPKSGHDTVSWYQQALGQGPQFIFQYYEEEERQRGNFPDRFSGHQFPNYSSELNVNALLLGDSALYLCASSSGGSGGYGYTFGSGTRLTVV.